The 20 T cell receptor beta chains below were found in one sample sequenced in a study of cytomegalovirus exposure and HLA in healthy donors. Use of 60 Vbeta and 13 Jbeta primers characterized the PCR. The data were produced by immunoSEQ multiplex PCR, yet TCRdb's version contains in-frame clones alone and is incomplete. The data hold 150,000 to 200,000 clones, with around 70% observed a single time. The sequenced material came from PBMCs. The receptors originated from a man younger than 35 in good health and CMV-seropositive.

J is TRBJ2-4 and V is TRBV11-2; D is uncertain. CDR1 and CDR2 from the germline V gene are SGHAT and FQNNGV. The CDR3 is 14 residues long. The V end lost 4 bases, the J end lost 0 bases, and 7 bases lay between the germline ends. Here the CDR3 DNA reads TGTGCCAGCAGCTCGAGACTAGCCAAAAACATTCAGTACTTC. This sequence encodes CASSSRLAKNIQYF.

The chain joins TRBV5-1 to TRBJ2-5; 7 bases align to TRBD1. The CDR3 contains 14 residues. Germline CDR1 and CDR2: SGHRS and YFSETQ. V lost 0 bases and J lost 6; bases outside the gene matches: 5. In nucleotides, the CDR3 is TGCGCCAGCAGCTTGGAAGGGGGCGTACAGACCCAGTACTTC. Amino acid sequence: CASSLEGGVQTQYF.

This chain joins TRBV29-1 and TRBJ2-3, with D possibly matching TRBD2 (5 bases). The V end was cut by 7 bases, the J end by 0 bases, with 17 bases between. CDR1 is SQVTM and CDR2 is ANQGSEA in the germline V gene. The CDR3 has 15 residues. The CDR3, as DNA: TGCAGCGGACGAGATGGACTGGACAGCACAGATACGCAGTATTTT. Its protein product is CSGRDGLDSTDTQYF.

V gene TRBV25-1 combines with J gene TRBJ2-1, with 9 bases matching TRBD1. This CDR3 region has 15 residues. The V segment lost 3 bases and the J segment 6 bases; nucleotides outside the gene matches: 6. CDR1 is MGHDK and CDR2 is SYGVNS in the germline V gene. CDR3 amino acids: CASSDGTGLVNEQFF. The CDR3 DNA sequence: TGTGCCAGCAGTGATGGGACAGGGCTGGTCAATGAGCAGTTCTTC. The full variable domain, in which reference TRBV25-1 and TRBJ2-1 provide the parts outside the CDR3, is EADIYQTPRYLVIGTGKKITLECSQTMGHDKMYWYQQDPGMELHLIHYSYGVNSTEKGDLSSESTVSRIRTEHFPLTLESARPSHTSQYLCASSDGTGLVNEQFFGPGTRLTVL.

The CDR3, as DNA: TGTGCCAGCCGGCTAGCGGGAGCTACCGGGGAGCTGTTTTTT. Residues: CASRLAGATGELFF. This chain joins TRBV11-3 and TRBJ2-2; 10 bases fit TRBD2. The CDR3 loop spans 14 amino acids. The V gene's germline CDR1 is SGHNT and CDR2 YENEEA. With 8 bases clipped from V and 5 bases from J, the junction kept 5 bases outside the gene matches.

This chain uses TRBV7-2 with TRBJ2-1; possibly TRBD1 for D (6 bases). From germline, CDR1 is SGHTA and CDR2 FQGNSA. V lost 6 bases and J 0 bases, leaving 15 bases between the germline ends. The CDR3 runs to 16 residues. CDR3 in amino acids: CASSQVGTSSYNEQFF. The CDR3 DNA reads TGTGCCAGCAGTCAAGTGGGGACAAGCTCCTACAATGAGCAGTTCTTC.

This clone was seen just once. The chain carries TRBV29-1 and TRBJ2-1; 9 bases are shared with TRBD1. The V gene's germline CDR1 is SQVTM and CDR2 ANQGSEA. This CDR3 has 15 residues. The V gene end was trimmed by 3 bases and the J gene end by 5 bases; junction bases not matched to a gene: 8. The CDR3 spells CSVDRDRALNNEQFF. The CDR3 region has the DNA TGCAGCGTTGACCGGGACAGGGCGTTGAACAATGAGCAGTTCTTC.

This clone turned up a few times. V and J are TRBV6-1 and TRBJ2-7; D might be TRBD2 (5 bases). V gave up 5 bases and J gave up 6 bases, with 11 bases separating them. The length of the CDR3 is 12 residues. Germline values: CDR1 MNHNS, CDR2 SASEGT. The CDR3 sequence: CASSRGAGEQYV. The CDR3 DNA follows: TGTGCCAGCAGTCGGGGAGCTGGCGAGCAGTACGTC.

V gene TRBV29-1 combines with J gene TRBJ1-2; D possibly corresponds to TRBD1 (6 bases). The CDR3 extends over 13 amino acids. Trimming removed 6 bases at V and 4 bases at J, with 15 bases between. Germline lookup yields CDR1 SQVTM and CDR2 ANQGSEA. The CDR3 spells CSVSGTTIYGYTF. CDR3 nucleotides: TGCAGCGTATCCGGGACAACAATCTATGGCTACACCTTC.

This chain connects TRBV5-6 to TRBJ2-7; TRBD2 agrees at 15 bases. Trimming took 0 bases from V and 7 from J; bases not matched to a gene: 2. The V gene's germline CDR1 is SGHDT and CDR2 YYEEEE. This CDR3 is 15 amino acids long. CDR3 bases: TGTGCCAGCAGCTTGGGGACTAGCGGGAGGGAGGAGCAGTACGTC. It yields the protein CASSLGTSGREEQYV.

About this clone itself: Its ends do not fully match the called genes, so a read error is possible. Here the CDR3 DNA reads TGTGCCAGCAGTCTATGGACAGGCCCGATAGGTAATTCACCCCTCCACTTT. It specifies CASSLWTGPIGNSPLHF. The V and J genes are TRBV28 and TRBJ1-6, with 7 bases aligning to TRBD1. Germline-derived CDR1 and CDR2 are MDHEN and SYDVKM. The length of the CDR3 is 17 residues.

V is TRBV5-1 and J is TRBJ2-2; D is undetermined. The germline CDR1 and CDR2 sequences are SGHRS and YFSETQ. The germline V and J ends were trimmed by 5 bases and 2 bases, with 13 bases remaining between them. The CDR3 consists of 15 residues. The CDR3 DNA follows: TGCGCCAGCAGTAGAACAGCCGATAACACCGGGGAGCTGTTTTTT. Translation: CASSRTADNTGELFF.

This chain uses TRBV29-1 with TRBJ1-4, with D possibly TRBD1 on 5 matching bases. The CDR3 length is 15 residues. Trimming removed 3 bases at V and 8 bases at J, with 19 bases between. Germline V gene data show CDR1 as SQVTM and CDR2 as ANQGSEA. The CDR3 DNA is TGCAGCGTTGATTTGGGCCCCCAGGGAGGCGAAAAACTGTTTTTT. Translating it yields CSVDLGPQGGEKLFF.

The chain joins TRBV29-1 to TRBJ2-3; TRBD1 might be the D (6 bases). V lost 8 bases, J lost 8 bases, and 14 bases lay in between. Germline values: CDR1 SQVTM, CDR2 ANQGSEA. CDR3 length equals 11 residues. The CDR3 DNA reads TGCAGCCAAGGCGAAGGGGGTACGCAGTATTTT. Protein sequence: CSQGEGGTQYF.

The rearrangement joins TRBV10-3 to TRBJ1-5; D remains unclear. Germline V gene lookup returns CDR1 ENHRY and CDR2 SYGVKD. The V and J ends lost 0 bases and 6 bases respectively, with 12 bases between them. This CDR3 spans 15 amino acids. CDR3 bases: TGTGCCATCAGTGAGTCGTGGGAGGGAACTCAGCCCCAGCATTTT. This gives the protein CAISESWEGTQPQHF.

Here the CDR3 reads CASSEYGRGATEAFF. The CDR3 DNA follows: TGTGCCAGCAGTGAATACGGCCGGGGGGCCACTGAAGCTTTCTTT. J is TRBJ1-1 and V is TRBV2, with D maybe TRBD1 (6 bases). Trimming took 2 bases from V and 4 from J, leaving 14 bases between them. The CDR3 is made up of 15 amino acids. CDR1 SNHLY and CDR2 FYNNEI come from the germline V gene.

This clone has ten or more counts. The chain couples TRBV14 to TRBJ1-6; 7 bases match TRBD1. V lost 4 bases to trimming and J lost 2 bases; unmatched junction nucleotides: 5. This CDR3 is 16 amino acids long. CDR1 is SGHDN and CDR2 is FVKESK in the germline V gene. CDR3 in amino acids: CASSPPQGAYNSPLHF. CDR3 bases: TGTGCCAGCAGCCCGCCTCAGGGGGCCTATAATTCACCCCTCCACTTT.

This rearrangement joins TRBV21-1 to TRBJ2-7; TRBD1 is taken as the D call from the table, unchecked against the DNA. TRBV21-1 has pseudogene status. This CDR3 has 18 residues. The chain's CDR3 is CASSKRSITGNILYEQYV. Here the CDR3 DNA reads TGTGCCAGCAGCAAAAGGAGTATTACAGGGAACATCCTCTACGAGCAGTACGTC.

This clone was counted only a few times. The sample has other DNA sequences that encode this CDR3 too. J is TRBJ1-2 and V is TRBV19; 9 positions agree with TRBD1. The V segment lost 4 bases and the J segment 4 bases; nucleotides outside the gene matches: 1. This CDR3 comprises 13 residues. CDR1 and CDR2 from the germline V gene are LNHDA and SQIVND (reference sequence). This CDR3 is CASSRDRAYGYTF. CDR3 coding DNA: TGTGCCAGTAGTAGGGACAGGGCCTATGGCTACACCTTC. Drawing the rest from reference TRBV19 and TRBJ1-2, the complete variable domain is DGGITQSPKYLFRKEGQNVTLSCEQNLNHDAMYWYRQDPGQGLRLIYYSQIVNDFQKGDIAEGYSVSREKKESFPLTVTSAQKNPTAFYLCASSRDRAYGYTFGSGTRLTVV.

About this clone itself: Additional DNA sequences in this sample encode the identical CDR3. J is TRBJ1-1 and V is TRBV30; D is unclear. V was shortened by 0 bases and J by 0 bases, with 14 bases between the two germline ends. The CDR3 has 16 amino acids. Germline values: CDR1 GTSNPN, CDR2 SVGIG (reference sequence). The CDR3 here is CAWSVFHPVLNTEAFF. For the CDR3, the DNA is TGTGCCTGGAGTGTGTTTCATCCAGTCTTGAACACTGAAGCTTTCTTT.